This T cell receptor (beta chain) was recorded in a study of graft-versus-host responses after intestinal transplantation. Study details: Anti-thymocyte globulin was used for induction in all recipients, who then took tacrolimus and steroids for 2 to 4 years.

Profiling relied on immunoSEQ multiplex PCR, and the TCRdb table lists in-frame clones only, not all of them. The top ten clones hold roughly 0.53% of a sample with around 77,000 clones, 85% to 95% of them seen once. As for this clone: Its target is not known.

Germline V gives CDR1 MGHDK, CDR2 SYGVNS. The CDR3 runs to 15 residues. Unmatched junction bases numbered 9, after V lost 6 bases and J lost 4 bases. Overall study results and limits: Early post-transplant HvG declines showed an association with peak circulating GvH clone levels.

This sequence was found in a human donor who received an intestinal transplant. The J gene is TRBJ2-1, the V gene TRBV25-1, with 7 bases identical to TRBD1. The specimen comprised unstimulated CD8+ T cells sorted from spleen or lymph node cells, sampled before intestinal transplant. The CDR3, as DNA: TGTGCCAGCAGCGCCACGCAGGGGGTGTACAATGAGCAGTTCTTC. Translation gives CASSATQGVYNEQFF.